These 8 T cell receptor beta chains share one sample of origin, sequenced in a study of vaccination and CD4 T cells after COVID-19. Cultured CD4+ T cell DNA underwent sequencing with the Oncomine TCR Beta short-read assay. Using its own MiXCR run on the PCR reads, TCRdb lists one record per CDR3 protein. The sample yields over 15,000 distinct CDR3 sequences, roughly 73% seen once. Treatment specified: roughly 10-day PBMC culture with coronavirus spike peptide pools or control peptides (ViraFEST assay). Their recognized antigens are unknown. Material for sequencing was CD4+ T cells from blood, cultured in vitro. The receptors originated from a human donor who had recovered from COVID-19.

This chain connects TRBV6-5 to TRBJ1-1; a possible D gene is TRBD1 (5 bases). CDR1 is MNHEY and CDR2 is SVGAGI in the germline V gene. Deletions cut 0 bases from V and 4 bases from J, with 12 bases between. This CDR3 is 15 amino acids long. CDR3 sequence reads: CASSYSTQVITEAFF. Here the CDR3 DNA reads TGTGCCAGCAGTTACTCGACACAGGTGATCACTGAAGCTTTCTTT.

The CDR3 here is CASSLERTGANTGELFF. DNA for the CDR3: TGTGCCAGCAGTTTAGAGCGGACAGGCGCGAACACCGGGGAGCTGTTTTTT. J is TRBJ2-2 and V is TRBV27; 7 positions agree with TRBD1. The CDR3 runs 17 residues. Looked up from germline, CDR1 is MNHEY and CDR2 is SMNVEV (reference sequence). V lost 2 bases to trimming and J lost 0 bases; unmatched junction nucleotides: 6.

This clonotype has a handful of counts. The chain uses TRBV23-1 and TRBJ1-1; D call uncertain. TRBV23-1 has ORF status, its function being uncertain. CDR3 length equals 16 residues. V dropped 0 bases and J dropped 0 bases, with 11 bases sitting between them. CDR3 amino acids: CASSQSCAQLNTEAFF. The CDR3 DNA reads TGCGCCAGCAGTCAATCGTGTGCCCAGCTGAACACTGAAGCTTTCTTT.

The chain combines TRBV24-1 with TRBJ2-5; a possible D gene is TRBD2 (5 bases). CDR1 and CDR2 (germline): KGHDR, SFDVKD. CDR3 size: 15 residues. Trimming pared 3 bases from V and 2 bases from J, leaving 12 bases between. The CDR3 loop reads CATSDGIRRQETQYF. CDR3 DNA: TGTGCCACCAGTGATGGGATAAGGAGGCAAGAGACCCAGTACTTC.

This chain joins TRBV6-1 and TRBJ1-5, with a tentative D call TRBD1 (5 bases). CDR1 MNHNS and CDR2 SASEGT come from the germline V gene. The CDR3 spans 14 residues. V was cut by 4 bases and J by 1 base, with 8 bases left in between. The CDR3 DNA follows: TGTGCCAGCAGTGCACAGGCGAGCAATCAGCCCCAGCATTTT. As protein: CASSAQASNQPQHF.

The J gene is TRBJ1-5, the V gene TRBV20-1, with D unclear. With 5 bases removed from V and 2 bases from J, the gap between germline ends came to 13 bases. Germline V lookup: CDR1 DFQATT, CDR2 SNEGSKA (reference sequence). This CDR3 is built from 14 residues. Here the CDR3 reads CSAFRTGGNQPQHF. In DNA form, the CDR3 reads TGCAGTGCTTTCCGGACGGGAGGCAATCAGCCCCAGCATTTT.

This rearrangement joins TRBV27 to TRBJ1-1; the match to TRBD1 covers 7 bases. Trimming at V came to 7 bases and at J to 3 bases, leaving 8 bases not matched to a gene. Germline V CDR1 and CDR2: MNHEY, SMNVEV (reference sequence). This CDR3 is built from 14 residues. The CDR3, as DNA: TGTGCCAGCAACGTCGACAGGGCGGACACTGAAGCTTTCTTT. This translates into CASNVDRADTEAFF.

The V call is TRBV7-9, the J call TRBJ1-2; 9 bases fit TRBD1. The CDR3 totals 13 residues. Germline CDR1 and CDR2: SEHNR and FQNEAQ (reference sequence). J was trimmed by 8 bases and V by 5 bases; bases with no gene match: 6. The CDR3 DNA sequence: TGTGCCAGCAGCGTCCATGGACAGGGGGGCTACACCTTC. Encoded protein: CASSVHGQGGYTF.